These T cell receptor beta chains were read from a single sample in a study of regulatory T cells in long-lasting Graves disease. Each CDR3 protein is one row after TCRdb ran MiXCR on the multiplex PCR reads. The data hold around 470,000 distinct CDR3 sequences, with around 15% observed a single time. These same data were also listed under a study on T cells in Graves' hyperthyroidism and ophthalmopathy.

Sample: peripheral blood mononuclear cells (PBMCs), taken at new diagnosis, from a patient treated with antithyroid drugs. The receptor set was obtained from a woman between 50 and 59 years old with Graves disease. CDR3s include the opening cysteine and the closing phenylalanine or tryptophan. The D gene is left open where the match is weak. Not every row has a clone size; where given, it reads once, few, many or a size class.

j_gene,abundance,v_gene,d_gene,CDR3nt,CDR3aa
TRBJ2-2,few,TRBV28,TRBD2,TGTGCCAGCAGTTCCCCTCGGGGGGCGAACACCGGGGAGCTGTTTTTT,CASSSPRGANTGELFF
TRBJ1-5,few,TRBV18,TRBD1,TGTGCCAGCTCACGAACGCAGACAGGGGATGGCAATCAGCCCCAGCATTTT,CASSRTQTGDGNQPQHF
TRBJ2-1,few,TRBV24-1,.,TGTGCCACCAGTGATCCCATTCAGGTTAGCGGAAGCTCCTACAATGAGCAGTTCTTC,CATSDPIQVSGSSYNEQFF
TRBJ2-1,many,TRBV7-9,TRBD2,TGTGCCAGCAGCTTGATAGCGGGATTCTCCTACAATGAGCAGTTCTTC,CASSLIAGFSYNEQFF
TRBJ2-7,.,TRBV5-1,TRBD2,TGCGCCAGCAGCTTGATGTCTAGCGGGAGTTTGAAAAACTACGAGCAGTACTTC,CASSLMSSGSLKNYEQYF
TRBJ2-7,many,TRBV5-1,TRBD2,TGCGCCAGCAGCGTGGGACTAGACTCCTACGAGCAGTACTTC,CASSVGLDSYEQYF
TRBJ1-4,many,TRBV27,.,TGTGCCAGCAGTCGCAGTGCAACTAATGAAAAACTGTTTTTT,CASSRSATNEKLFF
TRBJ2-7,many,TRBV6-5,TRBD2,TGTGCCAGCAGTTACAGGGCGGGAGCGCGCGAGCAGTACTTC,CASSYRAGAREQYF
TRBJ2-7,many,TRBV2,.,TGTGCCAGCAGCATCCCGGACGGTACCTACGAGCAGTACTTC,CASSIPDGTYEQYF
TRBJ2-3,many,TRBV2,.,TGTGCCAGCAGTGATGGGCAGTTCCAAAGGACGCAGTATTTT,CASSDGQFQRTQYF
TRBJ2-1,many,TRBV28,TRBD2,TGTGCCAGCAGTCCCCCGGGACTAGCGGGAGTTCAGGGCAATGAGCAGTTCTTC,CASSPPGLAGVQGNEQFF
TRBJ1-3,.,TRBV4-1,.,TGCGCCAGCAGCAGTTTTGTGAGCTCTGGAAACACCATATATTTT,CASSSFVSSGNTIYF
TRBJ2-7,many,TRBV20-1,.,TGCAGTGCTGCATGGCAGGGGCCACCCTACGAGCAGTACTTC,CSAAWQGPPYEQYF
TRBJ2-7,many,TRBV28,.,TGTGCCAGCAGTTTATCCGCTCAGAGCTACGAGCAGTACTTC,CASSLSAQSYEQYF
TRBJ1-1,.,TRBV3-1,TRBD1,TGTGCCAGCAGCCGGGACAGAGGCCTTAGGAAGACTGAAGCTTTCTTT,CASSRDRGLRKTEAFF
TRBJ2-2,few,TRBV29-1,.,TGCAGCGTTGACGCCAGGGCCCCCGGGGAGCTGTTTTTT,CSVDARAPGELFF
TRBJ2-5,.,TRBV11-3,TRBD1,TGTGCCAGCAGCCACGACGGGACAGGGGGAACCCAGTACTTC,CASSHDGTGGTQYF
TRBJ2-1,many,TRBV27,.,TGTGCCAGCAGTTTTGAAGGGCTCTCCTACAATGAGCAGTTCTTC,CASSFEGLSYNEQFF
TRBJ2-1,many,TRBV3-1,.,TGTGCCAGCAGCCAAGATCTGGGGGCCTACAATGAGCAGTTCTTC,CASSQDLGAYNEQFF
TRBJ2-2,.,TRBV5-1,TRBD2,TGCGCCAGCAGCCCCAAACCTAGCGGGGGGCAGATTACCGGGGAGCTGTTTTTT,CASSPKPSGGQITGELFF
TRBJ1-4,few,TRBV4-2,.,TGTGCCAGCAGCCAAGGAGGAGGTGGGGAAAAACTGTTTTTT,CASSQGGGGEKLFF
TRBJ1-1,.,TRBV18,.,TGTGCCAGCTCACCTCGGGAGACCCTATCAAACACTGAAGCTTTCTTT,CASSPRETLSNTEAFF
TRBJ2-3,.,TRBV20-1,TRBD2,TGCAGTGCTAGAGAGAGGCGACTAGCGGGACAAGATACGCAGTATTTT,CSARERRLAGQDTQYF
TRBJ2-5,few,TRBV18,TRBD1,TGTGCCAGCTCACCATCGACCGGGACAGGTTTGGCCCAGTACTTC,CASSPSTGTGLAQYF
TRBJ1-5,many,TRBV2,.,TGTGCCAGCAGGGGAGTTACTAGCAATCAGCCCCAGCATTTT,CASRGVTSNQPQHF
TRBJ1-5,many,TRBV6-1,.,TGTGCCAGCAGTAACACACGGAGCAATCAGCCCCAGCATTTT,CASSNTRSNQPQHF
TRBJ2-7,few,TRBV20-1,TRBD2,TGCAGTGCTGGGACTAGCGGGAGGGCCTACGAGCAGTACTTC,CSAGTSGRAYEQYF
TRBJ2-1,few,TRBV27,TRBD2,TGTCCCACACTAGCGGGAGCTTCCAATGAGCAGTTCTTC,CPTLAGASNEQFF
TRBJ2-2,.,TRBV18,.,TGTGCCAGCTCACCACCGTGGACAGCGAACACCGGGGAGCTGTTTTTT,CASSPPWTANTGELFF
TRBJ2-3,many,TRBV5-1,.,TGCGCCAGCAGCTTGCCGGGAGCGACAGATACGCAGTATTTT,CASSLPGATDTQYF
TRBJ2-3,few,TRBV4-1,.,TGCGCCAGCAGCCTTCTATCGAGCACAGATACGCAGTATTTT,CASSLLSSTDTQYF
TRBJ1-5,few,TRBV4-1,TRBD1,TGCGCCAGCAGCCTCCGGGACAGGGCTGGTCAGCCCCAGCATTTT,CASSLRDRAGQPQHF
TRBJ2-7,.,TRBV2,TRBD1,TGTGCCAGCAGGTTCCGGACAGGGTTCAACGAGCAGTACTTC,CASRFRTGFNEQYF
TRBJ2-1,many,TRBV18,.,TGTGCCAGCTCACCCGGACTAACGAACAATGAGCAGTTCTTC,CASSPGLTNNEQFF
TRBJ2-7,many,TRBV2,.,TGTGCCAGCAGTGTCAGGGGCCTCTACTACGAGCAGTACTTC,CASSVRGLYYEQYF
TRBJ2-7,many,TRBV3-1,TRBD2,TGTGCCAGCAGCATAACTAGCGGAGGTGGGTACGAGCAGTACTTC,CASSITSGGGYEQYF
TRBJ1-5,.,TRBV18,.,TGTGCCAGCTCACAGGGGGAAAATCAGCCCCAGCATTTT,CASSQGENQPQHF
TRBJ1-5,.,TRBV27,TRBD1,TGTGCCAGCAGCCCGATGCGATGGGGACAGGTGTATCGCAATCAGCCCCAGCATTTT,CASSPMRWGQVYRNQPQHF
TRBJ2-7,.,TRBV5-4,.,TGTGCCAGCAGCTTGGCCCTAAACTACTCCTACGAGCAGTACTTC,CASSLALNYSYEQYF
TRBJ2-3,.,TRBV24-1,.,TGTGCCACCAGTGACAGGGCCTGGGGGGATACGCAGTATTTT,CATSDRAWGDTQYF
TRBJ2-1,many,TRBV7-2,TRBD2,TGTGCCAGCAGCCAAACACTAGCGGGAGGTGGGTCTGAGCAGTTCTTC,CASSQTLAGGGSEQFF
TRBJ2-1,few,TRBV6-2/TRBV6-3,TRBD2,TGTGCCAGCAGTGAGGCCCCGGGGACTAGCGGGGTAAACAATGAGCAGTTCTTC,CASSEAPGTSGVNNEQFF
TRBJ2-2,.,TRBV5-1,.,TGTGCCAGCAGCGTGATAGGGGGGCCCGGGGAGCTGTTTTTT,CASSVIGGPGELFF
TRBJ2-2,.,TRBV5-5,TRBD1,TGTGCCAGCAGCTTGTACAGGGGGCTCACCGGGGAGCTGTTTTTT,CASSLYRGLTGELFF
TRBJ1-1,few,TRBV19,TRBD1,TGTGCCAGTAAGACAGGGGATACTGAAGCTTTCTTT,CASKTGDTEAFF
TRBJ2-1,many,TRBV20-1,.,TGCAGTGCTAGGGGTGGGGGCTCCTACAATGAGCAGTTCTTC,CSARGGGSYNEQFF
TRBJ2-1,many,TRBV28,.,TGTGCCAGCATGGGCGGCTCACCCTCCAATGAGCAGTTCTTC,CASMGGSPSNEQFF
TRBJ2-1,.,TRBV6-1,TRBD2,TGTGCCAGCAGAAATAGCGGGAGCTCCTACAATGAGCAGTTCTTC,CASRNSGSSYNEQFF
TRBJ1-6,many,TRBV6-1,.,TGTGCCAGCAGTCCTGCGACGACCGCCTATAATTCACCCCTCCACTTT,CASSPATTAYNSPLHF
TRBJ2-7,.,TRBV2,TRBD2,TGTGCCAGCAGCGGGGGGGCCAGTATTTCAGGATACGAGCAGTACTTC,CASSGGASISGYEQYF
TRBJ2-2,.,TRBV4-1,TRBD2,TGCGCCAGCAGTACCCCTTCTGGGCTAGCGGGCCCCAACACCGGGGAGCTGTTTTTT,CASSTPSGLAGPNTGELFF
TRBJ2-3,few,TRBV4-2,.,TGTGCCAGCAGCCAACTTTTGGATACGCAGTATTTT,CASSQLLDTQYF
TRBJ2-1,many,TRBV2,.,TGTGCCAGCAGGCCGATCGGCGGGTCGTACAATGAGCAGTTCTTC,CASRPIGGSYNEQFF